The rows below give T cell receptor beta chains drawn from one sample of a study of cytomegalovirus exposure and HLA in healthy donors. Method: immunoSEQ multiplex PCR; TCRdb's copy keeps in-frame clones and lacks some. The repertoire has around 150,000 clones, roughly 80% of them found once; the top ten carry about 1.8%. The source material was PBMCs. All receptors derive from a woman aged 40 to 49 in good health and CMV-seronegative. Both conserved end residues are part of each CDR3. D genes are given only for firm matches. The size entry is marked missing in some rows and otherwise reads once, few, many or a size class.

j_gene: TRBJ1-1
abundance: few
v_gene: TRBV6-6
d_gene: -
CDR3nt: TGTGCCAGCAGAAAGCGAGGGAACACTGAAGCTTTCTTT
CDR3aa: CASRKRGNTEAFF

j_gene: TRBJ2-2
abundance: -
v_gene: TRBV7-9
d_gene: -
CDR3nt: TGTGCCAGCAGCGTCGGACAGAACACCGGGGAGCTGTTTTTT
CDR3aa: CASSVGQNTGELFF

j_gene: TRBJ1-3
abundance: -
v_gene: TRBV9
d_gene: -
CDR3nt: TGTGCTAATCGGGGGGGAGAAGGGAGAGACTCTGGAAACACCATATATTTT
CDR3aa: CANRGGEGRDSGNTIYF

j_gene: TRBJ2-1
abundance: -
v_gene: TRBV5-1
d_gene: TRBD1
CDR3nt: TGCGCCAGCAGCTTGGTCGCTACAGGGGAAAATGAGCAGTTCTTC
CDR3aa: CASSLVATGENEQFF

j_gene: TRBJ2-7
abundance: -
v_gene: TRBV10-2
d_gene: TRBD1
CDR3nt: TGCGCCAGCAGTGAGTCAAGGACAGGGTCCTCCTACGAGCAGTACTTC
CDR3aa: CASSESRTGSSYEQYF

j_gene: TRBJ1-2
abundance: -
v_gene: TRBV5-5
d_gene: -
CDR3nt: TGTGCCAGCAGCCGGATGCGCCCGGACAGCTACTCAGGCTACACCTTC
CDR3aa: CASSRMRPDSYSGYTF

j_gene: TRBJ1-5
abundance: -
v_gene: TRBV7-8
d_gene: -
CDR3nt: TGTGCCAGCAGCCCCCCCCCGACAGTCAGCAATCAGCCCCAGCATTTT
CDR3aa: CASSPPPTVSNQPQHF

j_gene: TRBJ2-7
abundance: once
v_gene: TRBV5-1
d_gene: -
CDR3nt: TGCGCCAGCAGCAGTGACAGGCCATCCTACGAGCAGTACTTC
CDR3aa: CASSSDRPSYEQYF

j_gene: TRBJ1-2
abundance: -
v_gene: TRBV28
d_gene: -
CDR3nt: TGTGCCAGCAGTTTAAGTAGCGAAGGTCGATTATATGGCTACACCTTC
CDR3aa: CASSLSSEGRLYGYTF

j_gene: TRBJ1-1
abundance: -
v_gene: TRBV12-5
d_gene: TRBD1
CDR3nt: TGTGCTAGTGGTTTGGAACAGGGGACTGAAGCTTTCTTT
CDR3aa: CASGLEQGTEAFF

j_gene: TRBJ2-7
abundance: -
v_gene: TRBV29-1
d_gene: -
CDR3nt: TGCAGCGTTGCTCGCGGGCCCTCCTACGAGCAGTACTTC
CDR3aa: CSVARGPSYEQYF

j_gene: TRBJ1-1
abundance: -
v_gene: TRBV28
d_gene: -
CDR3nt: TGTGCCAGCAGTCTTTGGACAGTAAGGTCCACTGAAGCTTTCTTT
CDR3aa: CASSLWTVRSTEAFF

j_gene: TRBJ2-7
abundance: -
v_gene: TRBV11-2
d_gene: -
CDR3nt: TGTGCCAGCAACCCCACCCGGGGACAAATAAAGGGCGAGCAGTACTTC
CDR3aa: CASNPTRGQIKGEQYF

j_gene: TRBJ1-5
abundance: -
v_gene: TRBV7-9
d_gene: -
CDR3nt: TGTGCCAGCAGCCAGACAGGAGTCGGCAATCAGCCCCAGCATTTT
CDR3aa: CASSQTGVGNQPQHF

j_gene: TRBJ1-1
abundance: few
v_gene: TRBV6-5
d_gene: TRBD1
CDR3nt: TGTGCCAGCAGGCTGGGCAGGGGGTACACTGAAGCTTTCTTT
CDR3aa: CASRLGRGYTEAFF

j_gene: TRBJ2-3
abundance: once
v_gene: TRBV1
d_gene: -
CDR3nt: TGCACCAGCAGCCAAGATTACGGGGGAGCCACAGATACGCAGTATTTT
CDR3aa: CTSSQDYGGATDTQYF

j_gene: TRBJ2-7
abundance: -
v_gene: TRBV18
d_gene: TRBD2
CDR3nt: TGTGCCAGCTCACCATTAGGGACTAGCTACGAGCAGTACTTC
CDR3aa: CASSPLGTSYEQYF

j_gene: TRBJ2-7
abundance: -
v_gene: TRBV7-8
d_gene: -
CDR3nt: TGTGCCAGCAGCTTCAGTTTCGGGGGACGTCAAAGGAACGAGCAGTACTTC
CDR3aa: CASSFSFGGRQRNEQYF

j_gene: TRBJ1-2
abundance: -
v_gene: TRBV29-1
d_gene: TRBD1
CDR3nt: TGCAGCGTTGGAGACAGAGGGACAGGGTATGGCTACACCTTC
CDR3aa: CSVGDRGTGYGYTF

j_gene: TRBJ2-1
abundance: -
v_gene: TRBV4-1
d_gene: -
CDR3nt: TGCGCCAGCAGCCACGCCGGAAGCGAAAATGAGCAGTTCTTC
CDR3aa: CASSHAGSENEQFF

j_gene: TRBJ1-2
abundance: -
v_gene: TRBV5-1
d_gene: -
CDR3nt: TGCGCCAGCAGCCTGTCCCCCCAGGAATCTAACTATGGCTACACCTTC
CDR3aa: CASSLSPQESNYGYTF

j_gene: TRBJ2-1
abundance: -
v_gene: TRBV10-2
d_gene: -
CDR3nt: TGCGCCAGCAGCGCCGGGACCTACAATGAGCAGTTCTTC
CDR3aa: CASSAGTYNEQFF

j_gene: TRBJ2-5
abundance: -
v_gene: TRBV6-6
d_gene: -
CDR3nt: TGTGCCAGCAGTTACCGGGACACCAAAGAGACCCAGTACTTC
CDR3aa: CASSYRDTKETQYF

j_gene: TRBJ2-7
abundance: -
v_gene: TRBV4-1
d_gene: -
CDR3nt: TGCGCCAGCAGCCAAGATCAAGGCGGATCCTACGAGCAGTACTTC
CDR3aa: CASSQDQGGSYEQYF

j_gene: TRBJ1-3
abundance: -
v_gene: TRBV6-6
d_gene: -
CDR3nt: TGTGCCAGCAACAACGGACACTCCTCTGGAAACACCATATATTTT
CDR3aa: CASNNGHSSGNTIYF

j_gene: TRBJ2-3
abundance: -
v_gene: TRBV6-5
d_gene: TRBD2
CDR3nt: TGTGCCAGCAGTTACTCAGCGGGGTACACAGATACGCAGTATTTT
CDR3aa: CASSYSAGYTDTQYF

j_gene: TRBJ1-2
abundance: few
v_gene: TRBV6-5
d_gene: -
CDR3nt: TGTGCCAGCAGTACCAGACAGAGTGGCTACACCTTC
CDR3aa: CASSTRQSGYTF

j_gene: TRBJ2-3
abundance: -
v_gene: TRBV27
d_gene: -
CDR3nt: TGTGCCAGCAGTCTTACTTTGGATACGCAGTATTTT
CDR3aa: CASSLTLDTQYF

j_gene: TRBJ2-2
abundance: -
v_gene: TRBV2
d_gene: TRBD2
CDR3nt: TGTGCCAGCAGAGATCTGGGGGGGTGGAGCAGGGAGCTGTTTTTT
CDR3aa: CASRDLGGWSRELFF

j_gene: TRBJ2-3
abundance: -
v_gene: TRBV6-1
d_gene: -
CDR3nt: TGTGCCAGCGAACCACAGCTCGGCACAGATACGCAGTATTTT
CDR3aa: CASEPQLGTDTQYF

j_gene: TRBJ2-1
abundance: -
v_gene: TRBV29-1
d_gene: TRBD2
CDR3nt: TGCAGCGTTGAGCGCCAGCGGGGAAATGAGCAGTTCTTC
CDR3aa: CSVERQRGNEQFF

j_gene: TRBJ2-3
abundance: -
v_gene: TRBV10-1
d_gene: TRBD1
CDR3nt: TGCGCCAGCAGCGCTGACAGGGCGACCACAGATACGCAGTATTTT
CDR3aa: CASSADRATTDTQYF